These 18 T cell receptor beta chains share one sample of origin, sequenced in a study of blood T cell repertoires in COVID-19. TCRdb keeps only in-frame clones here, not all; method: immunoSEQ multiplex PCR. The sample has about 140,000 clones; over 70% are singletons. Material for sequencing was peripheral blood. Receptors originate from a man aged 70-80 years who had recovered from COVID-19.

V gene TRBV27 combines with J gene TRBJ1-5, with 9 bases matching TRBD1. CDR3 size: 15 residues. The trim removed 5 bases at V and 3 bases at J, leaving 5 bases unmatched. Germline V gene sequence: CDR1 MNHEY, CDR2 SMNVEV (reference sequence). Here the CDR3 reads CASSQGQGFNQPQHF. CDR3 nucleotides: TGTGCCAGCAGTCAGGGACAGGGCTTCAATCAGCCCCAGCATTTT.

The chain recombines TRBV13 with TRBJ2-2; the match to TRBD2 covers 9 bases. CDR1 PRHDT and CDR2 FYEKMQ come from the germline V gene (reference sequence). This CDR3 is 16 amino acids long. With 6 bases clipped from V and 7 bases from J, the junction kept 12 bases outside the gene matches. CDR3 loop: CASSPWTSDTDGELFF. CDR3 DNA sequence: TGTGCCAGCAGTCCTTGGACTAGCGATACGGACGGGGAGCTGTTTTTT.

The chain is built from TRBV18 and TRBJ1-2; D possibly corresponds to TRBD1 (5 bases). The CDR3 loop spans 13 amino acids. Germline V CDR1 and CDR2: KGHSH, LQKENI. V lost 2 bases, J lost 6 bases, and 10 bases lay in between. The CDR3 is CASSPARGDGYTF. In DNA, the CDR3 is TGTGCCAGCTCACCAGCACGGGGGGATGGCTACACCTTC.

The V call is TRBV30, the J call TRBJ1-1, with TRBD1 identical over 7 bases. Germline V CDR1 and CDR2: GTSNPN, SVGIG (reference sequence). The CDR3 length is 13 residues. Trimming cost V 5 bases and J 5 bases; bases outside gene matches: 8. The CDR3 loop reads CAWEQYRGTEAFF. The CDR3, as DNA: TGTGCCTGGGAGCAATACAGGGGAACTGAAGCTTTCTTT.

The chain joins TRBV1 to TRBJ2-7; TRBD1 is the table's D call and was not checked against the DNA. TRBV1 constitutes a pseudogene. This CDR3 is built from 15 residues. The CDR3 nucleotides are TGCACCAGCAGCCAAGATCGTACCAGATTCTACGAGCAGTACTTC. It codes for CTSSQDRTRFYEQYF.

The chain combines TRBV27 with TRBJ2-3; maybe TRBD1 (6 bases). The germline gives CDR1 MNHEY, CDR2 SMNVEV (reference sequence). CDR3 length equals 14 residues. V gave up 4 bases and J gave up 0 bases, with 8 bases separating them. CDR3 protein: CASSWGQSTDTQYF. CDR3 DNA: TGTGCCAGCAGTTGGGGACAAAGCACAGATACGCAGTATTTT.

V usage is TRBV2 and J usage is TRBJ2-5; D unclear. The germline V gene encodes CDR1 SNHLY and CDR2 FYNNEI. The CDR3 contains 12 residues. V was pared by 6 bases and J by 3 bases, with 8 bases between. The CDR3 spells CASSAREETQYF. The CDR3 DNA reads TGTGCCAGCAGCGCAAGAGAAGAGACCCAGTACTTC.

V and J are TRBV14 and TRBJ2-7, with D possibly being TRBD1 (5 bases). The V gene's germline CDR1 is SGHDN and CDR2 FVKESK. The V gene lost 1 base and the J gene lost 7 bases, with 11 bases spanning the gap. The CDR3 runs 13 residues. CDR3 nucleotides: TGTGCCAGCAGCCAAGGAAGACAGACTGAGCAGTACTTC. Protein sequence: CASSQGRQTEQYF.

The chain combines TRBV27 with TRBJ2-7; 9 bases agree with TRBD1. The CDR3 loop spans 14 amino acids. The V segment lost 5 bases and the J segment 4 bases; nucleotides outside the gene matches: 6. Germline V gives CDR1 MNHEY, CDR2 SMNVEV (reference sequence). The CDR3 loop is CASSGLGTGYEQYF. In DNA form, the CDR3 reads TGTGCCAGCAGTGGGCTGGGGACAGGGTACGAGCAGTACTTC.

The genes are TRBV9 and TRBJ2-7; 10 bases fit TRBD2. The CDR3 consists of 15 residues. Germline CDR1 SGDLS, CDR2 YYNGEE. The ends lost 3 bases at V and 1 base at J; junction bases unmatched: 4. The CDR3 loop is CASSDGAGGSYEQYF. The CDR3 DNA reads as TGTGCCAGCAGCGACGGAGCGGGAGGGTCCTACGAGCAGTACTTC. The entire variable domain, with the rest obtained from reference TRBV9 and TRBJ2-7, is as follows: DSGVTQTPKHLITATGQRVTLRCSPRSGDLSVYWYQQSLDQGLQFLIQYYNGEERAKGNILERFSAQQFPDLHSELNLSSLELGDSALYFCASSDGAGGSYEQYFGPGTRLTVT.

V gene TRBV19 combines with J gene TRBJ2-7, with D possibly TRBD1 on 6 matching bases. Germline V gene data show CDR1 as LNHDA and CDR2 as SQIVND (reference sequence). CDR3 length: 16 residues. Trimming took 1 base from V and 1 from J, leaving 14 bases between them. CDR3 in amino acids: CASSIGGRVVSYEQYF. CDR3 nucleotides: TGTGCCAGTAGTATAGGGGGGCGGGTCGTATCCTACGAGCAGTACTTC.

This clone was detected a few times. The J gene is TRBJ2-4, the V gene TRBV10-2; 7 positions match TRBD2. The CDR3 sequence is 12 residues long. J lost 8 bases, V lost 9 bases, and 7 bases had no gene match. Germline CDR1 and CDR2: WSHSY and SAAADI. CDR3 region: CASSGTTDIQYF. CDR3 nucleotides: TGCGCCAGTTCCGGGACTACGGACATTCAGTACTTC.

Worth noting for this clone: The same CDR3 arises from other DNA sequences in this sample as well. The gene calls are TRBV20-1 and TRBJ2-7; no definite D call. The germline V gene has CDR1 DFQATT and CDR2 SNEGSKA (reference sequence). V lost 6 bases and J 0 bases, leaving 6 bases between the germline ends. This CDR3 contains 11 residues. The CDR3 sequence: CSALSSYEQYF. The CDR3 nucleotides are TGCAGTGCCCTCTCCTCCTACGAGCAGTACTTC.

The V call is TRBV28, the J call TRBJ2-5; TRBD1 aligns across 9 bases. Per germline, CDR1 MDHEN and CDR2 SYDVKM. V was pared by 5 bases and J by 5 bases, with 9 bases of the junction left unmatched. The CDR3 is 15 residues long. This chain's CDR3 is CASSRGTGRRETQYF. As DNA, the CDR3 is TGTGCCAGCAGTAGGGGGACAGGGAGGCGTGAGACCCAGTACTTC.

The rearrangement uses TRBV6-2 or TRBV6-3 and TRBJ1-5; D not certain. Per germline, CDR1 MNHEY and CDR2 SVGEGT. CDR3 length equals 12 residues. V was shortened by 5 bases and J by 9 bases, with 11 bases between the two germline ends. Written as DNA, the CDR3 is TGTGCCAGCAGTGTGGCCCCGCTGCCCCAGCATTTT. It is translated as CASSVAPLPQHF.

V gene TRBV10-2 combines with J gene TRBJ2-5; no clear D gene. The V gene's germline CDR1 is WSHSY and CDR2 SAAADI. This CDR3 has 15 amino acids. V was clipped by 0 bases and J by 4 bases, with 12 bases between them. The CDR3 DNA reads TGCGCCAGCAGTGAGTCGGAGATAAGTGGAGAGACCCAGTACTTC. Its translation is CASSESEISGETQYF.

With respect to this clone: The junction differs from germline at one of its ends, possibly a read error. The V call is TRBV7-2, the J call TRBJ2-3; D tentatively reads TRBD1 or TRBD2 (7 bases each). Germline loops: CDR1 SGHTA, CDR2 FQGNSA. The CDR3 length is 14 residues. The CDR3 spells CASSLAGGADTQYF. In DNA form, the CDR3 reads TGTGCCAGCAGCCTAGCAGGGGGGGCAGATACGCAGTATTTT.

The gene calls are TRBV3-1 (or the pseudogene TRBV3-2) and TRBJ2-7; 7 bases match TRBD2. V lost 8 bases to trimming and J lost 3 bases; unmatched junction nucleotides: 13. Germline V lookup: CDR1 LGHDT, CDR2 YNNKEL (reference sequence). This CDR3 comprises 15 residues. The DNA of the CDR3 is TGTGCCAGCGGTGTACGGGGGAGGGGCTACTACGAGCAGTACTTC. It codes for CASGVRGRGYYEQYF.